This TCR beta chain was identified in a study of T-cell reconstitution after alpha-beta-depleted transplantation in children. Unique molecular identifiers tagged the TCRbeta library. TCRdb re-called the PCR reads through MiXCR, storing one row per CDR3 protein. Here the sample spans about 500,000 distinct CDR3 sequences, around a third being singletons. The CDR3 is 16 residues long. Trimming pared 3 bases from V and 2 bases from J, leaving 16 bases between. From germline, CDR1 is SEHNR and CDR2 FQNEAQ (reference sequence). The V gene is TRBV7-9, the J gene TRBJ1-2; TRBD1 is a possible D gene (5 bases). The source is a human donor who donated a stem cell graft to a child with aplastic anemia. This specimen consisted of PBMCs from the stem cell graft donor, obtained from the stem cell graft. In DNA form, the CDR3 reads TGTGCCAGCAGCTTGAGGGTACCAGGGAGCAACTATGGCTACACCTTC. This translates into CASSLRVPGSNYGYTF.